The T cell receptor (beta chain) described here comes from a study of tumor and adjacent non-tumor tissue in lung cancer. A modified ARM-PCR protocol with three rounds of nested PCR amplified TCRbeta. Using its own MiXCR run on the multiplex PCR reads, TCRdb lists one record per CDR3 protein. The table has approximately 100,000 distinct CDR3 sequences, roughly 80% seen once. This clonotype appeared a few times. Germline-derived CDR1 and CDR2 are MDHEN and SYDVKM. The CDR3 sequence is 15 residues long. V lost 6 bases and J lost 3, with 18 bases in between. The template was RNA from unsorted bulk tissue.

The chain couples TRBV28 to TRBJ2-7; the D gene is possibly TRBD1 (6 bases). Sequenced: lung tumor tissue. The source of this sequence is a woman in her sixties with non-small cell lung cancer. In nucleotides, the CDR3 is TGTGCCAGCAGCCCCACAGGGTCCCTGGTCTACGAGCAGTACTTC. Translating it yields CASSPTGSLVYEQYF.